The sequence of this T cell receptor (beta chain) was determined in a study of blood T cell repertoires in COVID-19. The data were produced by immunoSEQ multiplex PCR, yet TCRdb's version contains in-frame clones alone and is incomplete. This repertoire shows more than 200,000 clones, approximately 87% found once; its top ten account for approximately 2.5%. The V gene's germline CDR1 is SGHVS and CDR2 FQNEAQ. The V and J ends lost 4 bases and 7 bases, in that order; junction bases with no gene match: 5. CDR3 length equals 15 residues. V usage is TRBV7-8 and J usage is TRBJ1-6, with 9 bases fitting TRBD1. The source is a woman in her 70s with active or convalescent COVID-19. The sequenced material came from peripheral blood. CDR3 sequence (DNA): TGTGCCAGCAGCTCAACGGGACAGGGCAATTCACCCCTCCACTTT. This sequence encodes CASSSTGQGNSPLHF.